Listed below are T cell receptor beta chains from one sample, sequenced in a study of cytomegalovirus exposure and HLA in healthy donors. The assay was immunoSEQ multiplex PCR, and TCRdb's table has in-frame clones only and misses some. The repertoire holds roughly 140,000 clones, about three quarters seen once, with 3.5% to 5% in the top ten. Input material: PBMCs. All receptors come from a young man in good health and CMV-seronegative. CDR3s include the opening cysteine and the closing phenylalanine or tryptophan. The order of the fields is clone size, J gene, V gene, D gene, CDR3 DNA, CDR3 protein. A D gene is named only where the DNA matches it firmly. Where a row states a size, it is once, few, many or the class of an expanded clone; other rows omit it.

clone size: once
J gene: TRBJ2-7
V gene: TRBV9
D gene: .
CDR3 DNA: TGTGCCAGCAGCGTAGGGTCTACGAGCGACGAGCAGTACTTC
CDR3 protein: CASSVGSTSDEQYF

clone size: .
J gene: TRBJ1-2
V gene: TRBV6-6
D gene: .
CDR3 DNA: TGTGCCAGCACCAAGGGGGGGGACTATGGCTACACCTTC
CDR3 protein: CASTKGGDYGYTF

clone size: few
J gene: TRBJ1-2
V gene: TRBV19
D gene: TRBD1
CDR3 DNA: TGTGCCAGTAGTATCCCCGGGACAGGGTACTATGGCTACACCTTC
CDR3 protein: CASSIPGTGYYGYTF

clone size: .
J gene: TRBJ2-1
V gene: TRBV7-6
D gene: .
CDR3 DNA: TGTGCCAGCAGTTTTAGTACGTATCGCTACAATGAGCAGTTCTTC
CDR3 protein: CASSFSTYRYNEQFF

clone size: .
J gene: TRBJ2-7
V gene: TRBV4-2
D gene: TRBD2
CDR3 DNA: TGTGCCAGCAGCCAAGGACTAGCGGGGGGGTCCACCTACGAGCAGTACTTC
CDR3 protein: CASSQGLAGGSTYEQYF

clone size: few
J gene: TRBJ2-6
V gene: TRBV7-2
D gene: .
CDR3 DNA: TGTGCCAGCGCAAAAACGAGCTCTGGGGCCAACGTCCTGACTTTC
CDR3 protein: CASAKTSSGANVLTF

clone size: .
J gene: TRBJ2-1
V gene: TRBV9
D gene: TRBD2
CDR3 DNA: TGTGCCAGCAGCGTAGAGCCCGGGGGGGGGCAGTTCTTC
CDR3 protein: CASSVEPGGGQFF

clone size: .
J gene: TRBJ2-3
V gene: TRBV4-1
D gene: .
CDR3 DNA: TGCGCCAGCAGCCCTCCCAGGGGATCTAGCACAGATACGCAGTATTTT
CDR3 protein: CASSPPRGSSTDTQYF

clone size: .
J gene: TRBJ2-1
V gene: TRBV29-1
D gene: .
CDR3 DNA: TGCAGCGTCCATCGGGGCAATGAGCAGTTCTTC
CDR3 protein: CSVHRGNEQFF

clone size: few
J gene: TRBJ2-7
V gene: TRBV29-1
D gene: TRBD1
CDR3 DNA: TGCAGCGGTCTCACCGGGACAGGGTGGGAGCAGTACTTC
CDR3 protein: CSGLTGTGWEQYF

clone size: .
J gene: TRBJ1-5
V gene: TRBV7-2
D gene: TRBD1
CDR3 DNA: TGTGCCAGCAGTCAGTCTGACAGGGGCCAGCCCCAGCATTTT
CDR3 protein: CASSQSDRGQPQHF

clone size: .
J gene: TRBJ2-7
V gene: TRBV11-2
D gene: .
CDR3 DNA: TGTGCCAGCAGCTTAGAAGTGGTTAGCGGCTACGAGCAGTACTTC
CDR3 protein: CASSLEVVSGYEQYF

clone size: .
J gene: TRBJ1-6
V gene: TRBV9
D gene: TRBD1
CDR3 DNA: TGTGCCAGCAGCGTTGGACAGGGTCGTTCACCCCTCCACTTT
CDR3 protein: CASSVGQGRSPLHF

clone size: few
J gene: TRBJ1-5
V gene: TRBV19
D gene: TRBD1
CDR3 DNA: TGTGCCAGTAGGGCCCGGTTGCGACAGGGGGTGTGGCAGCCCCAGCATTTT
CDR3 protein: CASRARLRQGVWQPQHF

clone size: .
J gene: TRBJ1-1
V gene: TRBV19
D gene: TRBD1
CDR3 DNA: TGTGCCAGTACCCCGAACAGGGGGTGGAACACTGAAGCTTTCTTT
CDR3 protein: CASTPNRGWNTEAFF

clone size: .
J gene: TRBJ2-1
V gene: TRBV29-1
D gene: TRBD2
CDR3 DNA: TGCAGCGTTGAAGGGCTAGCGGACGCCAGCTCCTACAATGAGCAGTTCTTC
CDR3 protein: CSVEGLADASSYNEQFF

clone size: few
J gene: TRBJ1-1
V gene: TRBV27
D gene: .
CDR3 DNA: TGTGCCAGCAGCTATACACATTCTAGCACTGAAGCTTTCTTT
CDR3 protein: CASSYTHSSTEAFF

clone size: .
J gene: TRBJ1-5
V gene: TRBV5-1
D gene: .
CDR3 DNA: TGCGCCAGCAGCTTGGGGGGGGGCAATCAGCCCCAGCATTTT
CDR3 protein: CASSLGGGNQPQHF

clone size: .
J gene: TRBJ1-2
V gene: TRBV5-1
D gene: .
CDR3 DNA: TGCGCCAGCAGCTTAGACAGCCCCTCCTATGGCTACACCTTC
CDR3 protein: CASSLDSPSYGYTF

clone size: .
J gene: TRBJ2-3
V gene: TRBV9
D gene: TRBD2
CDR3 DNA: TGTGCCAGCAGCGTAGACCCGACTAGCGTCACAGATACGCAGTATTTT
CDR3 protein: CASSVDPTSVTDTQYF

clone size: .
J gene: TRBJ2-7
V gene: TRBV6-5
D gene: .
CDR3 DNA: TGTGCCAGCACCCAGGAAACAGGTGACTCCTACGAGCAGTACTTC
CDR3 protein: CASTQETGDSYEQYF

clone size: .
J gene: TRBJ2-7
V gene: TRBV7-9
D gene: .
CDR3 DNA: TGTGCCAGCAGCTTAGAAAGGAACAGCCTCTCCTACGAGCAGTACTTC
CDR3 protein: CASSLERNSLSYEQYF

clone size: .
J gene: TRBJ2-1
V gene: TRBV4-2
D gene: .
CDR3 DNA: TGTGCCAGCAGCCAAGGGGCAGAATACAATGAGCAGTTCTTC
CDR3 protein: CASSQGAEYNEQFF